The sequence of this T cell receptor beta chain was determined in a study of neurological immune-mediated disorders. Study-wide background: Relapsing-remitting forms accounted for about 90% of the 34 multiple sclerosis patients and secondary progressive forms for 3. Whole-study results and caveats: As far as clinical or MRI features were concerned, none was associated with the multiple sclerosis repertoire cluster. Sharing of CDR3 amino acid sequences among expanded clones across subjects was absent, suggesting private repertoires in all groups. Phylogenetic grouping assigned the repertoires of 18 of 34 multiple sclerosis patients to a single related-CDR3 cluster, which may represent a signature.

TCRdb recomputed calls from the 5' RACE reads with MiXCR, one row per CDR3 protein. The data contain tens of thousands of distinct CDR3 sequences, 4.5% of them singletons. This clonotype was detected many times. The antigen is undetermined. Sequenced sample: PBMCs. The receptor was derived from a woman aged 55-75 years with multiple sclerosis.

CDR3 DNA sequence: TGTGCCAGCAGCACTGACATTACAGATACGCAGTATTTT. This codes for CASSTDITDTQYF. The chain uses TRBV7-2 and TRBJ2-3; the D is unclear. Germline V lookup: CDR1 SGHTA, CDR2 FQGNSA. The V and J ends lost 5 bases and 3 bases respectively, with 9 bases between them. The CDR3 length is 13 residues. The full variable domain, completed using reference TRBV7-2 and TRBJ2-3, is GAGVSQSPSNKVTEKGKDVELRCDPISGHTALYWYRQSLGQGLEFLIYFQGNSAPDKSGLPSDRFSAERTGGSVSTLTIQRTQQEDSAVYLCASSTDITDTQYFGPGTRLTVL.